This section outlines one T cell receptor beta chain sequence together with its context. Version v3.0 of the immunoSEQ assay ran at survey level. Measured with immunoSEQ multiplex PCR; TCRdb has only the in-frame clones, and not every one. In the table there are around 20,000 clones, just under 80% of which are singletons. This entry is derived from a study of long-term antiretroviral therapy in people with HIV. At least two post-ART and at least one pre-ART PBMC sample were available for each donor. V was cut by 2 bases and J by 4 bases, with 9 bases left in between. Germline CDR1 SGDLS, CDR2 YYNGEE. The CDR3 spans 13 residues.

V usage is TRBV9 and J usage is TRBJ1-2; D is unresolved. The specimen comprised unsorted PBMCs, sampled 0.3 years after starting antiretroviral therapy. The receptor's source is a woman aged 50 to 60 with HIV. The CDR3 coding sequence is TGTGCCAGCAGCGTGACCGGACCCTATGGCTACACCTTC. The encoded protein is CASSVTGPYGYTF.